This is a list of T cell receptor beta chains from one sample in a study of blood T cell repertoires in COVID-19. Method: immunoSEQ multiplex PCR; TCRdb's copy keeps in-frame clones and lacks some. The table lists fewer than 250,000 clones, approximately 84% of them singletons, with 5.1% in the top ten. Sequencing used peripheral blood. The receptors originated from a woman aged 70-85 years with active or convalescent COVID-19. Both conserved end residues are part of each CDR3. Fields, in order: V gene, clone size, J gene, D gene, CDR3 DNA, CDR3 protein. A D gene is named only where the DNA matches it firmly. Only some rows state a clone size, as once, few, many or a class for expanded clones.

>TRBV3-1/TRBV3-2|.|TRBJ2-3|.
TGTGCCAGCAGCGAGGCAGATACGCAGTATTTT
CASSEADTQYF
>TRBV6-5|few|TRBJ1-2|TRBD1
TGTGCCAGCAGGCCCCTCCCGACAGGGCCCTATGGCTACACCTTC
CASRPLPTGPYGYTF
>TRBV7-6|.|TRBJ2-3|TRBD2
TGTGCCAGCAGCTTATTAGCGGGAGCCCTAGGGGATACGCAGTATTTT
CASSLLAGALGDTQYF
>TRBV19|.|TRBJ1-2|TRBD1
TGTGCCAGTAGTATAAGGACAGGGTATGGCTACACCTTC
CASSIRTGYGYTF
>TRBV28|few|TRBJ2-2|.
TGTGCCAGCAGACTTACCGTAGCAGCCGGCGGGGAGCTGTTTTTT
CASRLTVAAGGELFF
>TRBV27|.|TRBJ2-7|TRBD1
TGTGCCAGCAGTTTAAGGGGGCCCTACGAGCAGTACTTC
CASSLRGPYEQYF
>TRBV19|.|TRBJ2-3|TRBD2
TGTGCCAGTAGTATCCCCGGCGGGAGGGGGACGCAGTATTTT
CASSIPGGRGTQYF
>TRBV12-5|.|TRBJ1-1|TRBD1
TGTGCTAGTGGTTTGGATGACAGGGAGGCTGAAGCTTTCTTT
CASGLDDREAEAFF
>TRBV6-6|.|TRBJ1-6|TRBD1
TGTGCCAGCAGTTACGGGACAGGGACTTCACCCCTCCACTTT
CASSYGTGTSPLHF
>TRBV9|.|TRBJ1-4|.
TGTGCCAGCGGTAGCGCGTCTAATGAAAAACTGTTTTTT
CASGSASNEKLFF
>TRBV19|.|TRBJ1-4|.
TGTGCCAGTAGGGTCAGTCGGGATGAAAAACTGTTTTTT
CASRVSRDEKLFF
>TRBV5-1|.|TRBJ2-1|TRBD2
TGCGCCAGCAGTCTATTAGCGGGAGCCGTCTACAATGAGCAGTTCTTC
CASSLLAGAVYNEQFF
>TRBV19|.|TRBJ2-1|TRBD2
TGTGCCAGTAGTACCAGACCGGGACTAGCGACCAATGAGCAGTTCTTC
CASSTRPGLATNEQFF
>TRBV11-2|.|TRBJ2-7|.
TGTGCCAGCAGCTTAGGTCTCAGGGCCTACGAGCAGTACTTC
CASSLGLRAYEQYF
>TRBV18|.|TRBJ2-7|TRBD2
TGTGCCAGCTCACCGTGGTTAGTAGCGGGAGATTTCGGGCAGTACTTC
CASSPWLVAGDFGQYF
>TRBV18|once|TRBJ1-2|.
TGTGCCAGCTCACCACCTCAGACTCGATATGGCTACACCTTC
CASSPPQTRYGYTF
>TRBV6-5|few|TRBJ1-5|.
TGTGCCAGCAGACCCGGACAGATCAATCAGCCCCAGCATTTT
CASRPGQINQPQHF
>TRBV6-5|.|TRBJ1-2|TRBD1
TGTGCCAGCAGTTTCCCCGACAGGGTGCATGGCTACACCTTC
CASSFPDRVHGYTF
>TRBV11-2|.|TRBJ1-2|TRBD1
TGTGCCAGCAGCCCTTCAGGGGGACAGATCTATGGCTACACCTTC
CASSPSGGQIYGYTF
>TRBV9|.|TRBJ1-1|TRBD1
TGTGCCAGCAGCCCCCCGGGACAGCTGAACACTGAAGCTTTCTTT
CASSPPGQLNTEAFF
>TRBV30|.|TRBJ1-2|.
TGTGCCTCCGACTCTGACAGGTCTGCTGGCTACACCTTC
CASDSDRSAGYTF
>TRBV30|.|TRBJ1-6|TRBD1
TGTGCCTGGAGTGTAACAGGGGAGTTAAGCTCACCCCTCCACTTT
CAWSVTGELSSPLHF
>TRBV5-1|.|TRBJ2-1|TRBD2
TGCGCCAGCAGTCCCACTAGCGGGACCTACAATGAGCAGTTCTTC
CASSPTSGTYNEQFF
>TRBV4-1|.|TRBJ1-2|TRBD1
TGCGCCAGCAGCCAAAAGGAGGGCAGGGGGTATGGCTACACCTTC
CASSQKEGRGYGYTF
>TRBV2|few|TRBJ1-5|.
TGTGCCAGCAGGGGCCGAGCGAGGGAGGGCGATCAGCCCCAGCATTTT
CASRGRAREGDQPQHF
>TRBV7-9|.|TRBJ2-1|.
TGTGCCAGCAGCTTAATGAAGGGGGTGAGGGATGAGCAGTTCTTC
CASSLMKGVRDEQFF
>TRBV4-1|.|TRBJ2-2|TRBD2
TGCGCCAGCAGCCAGGCCCCTGGCGGGAGGCCGAACACCGGGGAGCTGTTTTTT
CASSQAPGGRPNTGELFF
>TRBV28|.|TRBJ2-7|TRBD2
TGTGCCAGCAGTCTCGGACTAGCGAAGAGAGTAATCTACGAGCAGTACTTC
CASSLGLAKRVIYEQYF
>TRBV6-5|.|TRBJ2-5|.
TGTGCCAGCAGAGGCGAAGGGGCGGGAAGAGAGACCCAGTACTTC
CASRGEGAGRETQYF
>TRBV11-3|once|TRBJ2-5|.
TGTGCCAGCAGCCCCGCGTCCGAAGAGACCCAGTACTTC
CASSPASEETQYF
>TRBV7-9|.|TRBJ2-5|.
TGTGCCAGCAGCTTCGACAGCCACCGTCAAGAGACCCAGTACTTC
CASSFDSHRQETQYF
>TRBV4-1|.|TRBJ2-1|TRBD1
TGCGCCAGCAGCCAAGAGCCGGGGACAGGCTTGACGTCCTACAATGAGCAGTTCTTC
CASSQEPGTGLTSYNEQFF
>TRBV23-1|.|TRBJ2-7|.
TGCGCCAGCAGTCATCCGGGACACTACCCCTACGAGCAGTACTTC
CASSHPGHYPYEQYF
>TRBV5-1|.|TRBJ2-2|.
TGCGCCAGCAGCCTAACCTACACCGGGGAGCTGTTTTTT
CASSLTYTGELFF
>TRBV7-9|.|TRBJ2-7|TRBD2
TGTGCCAGCAGCTCACCCTCGAGCGGGGCCTACGAGCAGTACTTC
CASSSPSSGAYEQYF
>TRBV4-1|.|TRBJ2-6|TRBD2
TGCGCCAGCAGCCACGTAGGCGCGGGAGTCTCTGGGGCCAACGTCCTGACTTTC
CASSHVGAGVSGANVLTF